This T cell receptor beta chain was sequenced for a study of blood T cell repertoires in COVID-19 (TCRdb year 2020). With regard to the full study: Collaborator samples came from the United States, Italy and Spain and covered acute and convalescent phases of COVID-19. Where available, HLA class I and class II types were taken from metadata supplied by the sample provider and were not determined by assay-based typing. The prospective study material was composed of cDNA or gDNA derived from T cells, B-cell-depleted T cells, or PBMCs. The dataset comprised deeply sampled blood TCRbeta repertoires from subjects exposed to, actively infected with, or recovered from COVID-19. Samples were obtained from the ongoing ImmuneRACE study (first 160 participants) and from 1,254 subjects provided by 6 global collaborators. The repertoires were released in a freely available public database meant as a resource for research on the immune response to SARS-CoV-2. Nearly every sample came with metadata listing a de-identified subject ID, COVID-19 status, age in years and sex. Results the study describes overall, beyond this receptor: How much clinical and demographic metadata was included differed by source and by participant, and the metadata was provided uncurated.

In Seattle, one collaborating source enrolled patients while the infection was active and tracked those patients longitudinally over the course of disease. Whole blood was collected in K2EDTA tubes by collaborating institutions according to the institutions' own protocols. For TCRbeta analysis, collaborators shipped samples as frozen whole blood, isolated PBMCs, or DNA extracted from either of those sample types. The cysteine opens and the phenylalanine closes a CDR3 of 15 amino acids. Just the 45-base CDR3 DNA is kept, in frame starting at base 1. V trim: 6 bases; J trim: 1 base; unmatched bases: 5. Sequences LNHDA (CDR1) and SQIVND (CDR2) are obtained from the germline V gene (reference sequence). The immunoSEQ Assay, a bias-controlled multiplex PCR, was used to amplify TCRbeta CDR3 regions from genomic DNA. Concerning the study's data processing: The number of nucleated cells in each sample was estimated by amplification of reference gene primers within the assay. To quantify the absolute abundance of each unique TCRbeta CDR3 rearrangement, sequence reads were collapsed and filtered. For each sample, productive Simpson clonality was calculated as the square root of Simpson's diversity index over productive rearrangements. As stored in TCRdb, this immuneACCESS dataset retains in-frame rearrangements with V and J assigned. A fraction of the clones does not appear; measured against another copy, unresolved V genes explain less than half of the discrepancy, and the remainder lacks a known reason. D and trimming come from the DNA, and the V and J calls and clone size come from that table. The sample table contains tens of thousands of clones; only one count was recorded for 70% to 90% of them. Roughly 18% of the sample goes to the ten largest clones.

In the case of this clone: It has no known antigen specificity. No base qualities exist here, and no much larger clone lies one base off it.

Rearrangement joined TRBV19 to TRBJ1-4, and 7 junction bases match TRBD1. This receptor was obtained from an older woman with COVID-19, enrolled during active disease. The source material was peripheral blood. The sequenced DNA: TGTGCCAGTAGGAACTACAGGGGAACTAATGAAAAACTGTTTTTT. Its translation reads: CASRNYRGTNEKLFF. The entire variable domain, with the stretches around the CDR3 drawn from the reference TRBV19 and TRBJ1-4 proteins, is DGGITQSPKYLFRKEGQNVTLSCEQNLNHDAMYWYRQDPGQGLRLIYYSQIVNDFQKGDIAEGYSVSREKKESFPLTVTSAQKNPTAFYLCASRNYRGTNEKLFFGSGTQLSVL.